The T cell receptor beta chain under discussion was sequenced for a study of vaccination and CD4 T cells after COVID-19. CDR1 is MNHNS and CDR2 is SASEGT in the germline V gene. The length of the CDR3 is 16 residues. Trimming left V 5 bases short and J 5 bases short, with 21 bases between. Each CDR3 protein gets one entry after TCRdb re-called the PCR reads with MiXCR. The sample has about 29,000 distinct CDR3 sequences, around 49% seen once. Described time point: late sampling 161 to 241 days after vaccination in a few convalescent patients. This clonotype is deemed medium-sized (0.01 to 0.1%). Its antigen remains unknown. Study-level results: Median roughly 86% of reactive clones detected in convalescent patients emerged only post-vaccination.

This rearrangement joins TRBV6-1 to TRBJ1-1, with D possibly being TRBD1 (6 bases). The sample was CD4+ T cells from blood, taken about 7 months after SARS-CoV-2 vaccination. The receptor's source is a human donor who had recovered from COVID-19. The CDR3 sequence: CASSSAAGAGGTEAFF. The CDR3 nucleotides read TGTGCCAGCAGTAGTGCAGCGGGGGCGGGAGGGACTGAAGCTTTCTTT.